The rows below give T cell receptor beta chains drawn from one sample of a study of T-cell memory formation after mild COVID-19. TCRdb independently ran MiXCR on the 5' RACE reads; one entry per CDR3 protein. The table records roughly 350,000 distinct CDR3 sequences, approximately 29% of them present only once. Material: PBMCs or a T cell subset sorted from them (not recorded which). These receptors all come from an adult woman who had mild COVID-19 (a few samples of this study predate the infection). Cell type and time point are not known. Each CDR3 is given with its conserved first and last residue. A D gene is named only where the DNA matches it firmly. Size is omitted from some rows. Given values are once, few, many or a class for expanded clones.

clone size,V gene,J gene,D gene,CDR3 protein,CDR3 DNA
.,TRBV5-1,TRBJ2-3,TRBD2,CASSLTSPRSDTQYF,TGCGCCAGCAGCCTGACTAGCCCCCGGAGTGATACGCAGTATTTT
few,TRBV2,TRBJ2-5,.,CASGDEGRQETQYF,TGTGCCAGCGGAGACGAGGGGCGACAAGAGACCCAGTACTTC
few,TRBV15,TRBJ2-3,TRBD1,CATSRGTGPQDTQYF,TGTGCCACCAGCAGGGGGACAGGTCCACAGGATACGCAGTATTTT
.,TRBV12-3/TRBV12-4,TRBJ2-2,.,CASSQMAATTGELFF,TGTGCCAGCAGTCAGATGGCCGCGACTACCGGGGAGCTGTTTTTT
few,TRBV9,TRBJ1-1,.,CASSVVRVAMNTEAFF,TGTGCCAGCAGCGTAGTACGTGTGGCTATGAACACTGAAGCTTTCTTT
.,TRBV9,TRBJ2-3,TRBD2,CASSPGTSGPDTQYF,TGTGCCAGCAGCCCTGGGACTAGCGGGCCAGATACGCAGTATTTT
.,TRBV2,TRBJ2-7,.,CASSEGGGTYEQYF,TGTGCCAGCAGTGAGGGCGGCGGGACATACGAGCAGTACTTC
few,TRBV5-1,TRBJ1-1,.,CASRQQANTEAFF,TGCGCCAGCAGACAGCAGGCGAACACTGAAGCTTTCTTT
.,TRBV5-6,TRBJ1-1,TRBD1,CASRPRGRDTEAFF,TGTGCCAGCAGGCCGAGGGGGCGGGACACTGAAGCTTTCTTT
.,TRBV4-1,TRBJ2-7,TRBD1,CASAPGQGDHYEQYF,TGCGCCAGCGCCCCAGGACAGGGGGACCACTACGAGCAGTACTTC
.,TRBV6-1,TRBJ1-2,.,CASSEGPSWGYTF,TGTGCCAGCAGTGAAGGCCCATCGTGGGGCTACACCTTC
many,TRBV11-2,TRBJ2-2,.,CASSLDVATGELFF,TGTGCCAGCAGCTTAGATGTGGCTACCGGGGAGCTGTTTTTT
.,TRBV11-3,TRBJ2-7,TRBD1,CASSGDRAFSYEQYF,TGTGCCAGCAGCGGGGACAGGGCTTTCTCCTACGAGCAGTACTTC
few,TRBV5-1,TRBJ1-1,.,CASSFLGAGKNTEAFF,TGCGCCAGCAGCTTTCTGGGGGCGGGGAAGAACACTGAAGCTTTCTTT
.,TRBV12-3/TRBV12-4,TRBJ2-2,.,CASSFLWGGELFF,TGTGCCAGCAGTTTTCTCTGGGGCGGGGAGCTGTTTTTT
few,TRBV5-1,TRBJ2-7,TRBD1,CASSAEGGEIYEQYF,TGCGCCAGCAGCGCGGAAGGGGGCGAAATCTACGAGCAGTACTTC
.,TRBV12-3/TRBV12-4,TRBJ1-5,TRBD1,CASKDRSHQPQHF,TGTGCCAGCAAGGACAGGTCCCATCAGCCCCAGCATTTT
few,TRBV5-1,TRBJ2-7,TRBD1,CASSLETGGSYEQYF,TGCGCCAGCAGCCTAGAGACAGGGGGGTCCTACGAGCAGTACTTC
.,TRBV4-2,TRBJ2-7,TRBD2,CASSQEREGYEQYF,TGTGCCAGCAGCCAAGAGCGGGAGGGGTACGAGCAGTACTTC
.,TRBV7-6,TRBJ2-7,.,CASSSLTNPRPGISYEQYF,TGTGCCAGCAGCTCACTTACAAATCCTCGGCCAGGGATCTCCTACGAGCAGTACTTC
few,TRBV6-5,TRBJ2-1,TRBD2,CASSLASGKDEQFF,TGTGCCAGCAGTTTGGCTAGCGGGAAGGATGAGCAGTTCTTC